Following are 18 T cell receptor beta chains from one sample sequenced in a study of CD8+CD57+ T cells in acquired aplastic anemia. Genomic DNA served as template for TCR beta VDJ and CDR3 profiling. Each CDR3 protein is one row after TCRdb ran MiXCR on the reads. The data show approximately 65,000 distinct CDR3 sequences, roughly 58% seen once. Input material: sorted CD4+, CD8+, or CD8+CD57+ T cells (not recorded which) from PBMCs. The receptors come from a human donor in good health, serving as a control.

This chain joins TRBV7-3 and TRBJ2-5, with D perhaps given as TRBD1 or TRBD2 (5 bases each). The CDR3 has 13 amino acids. CDR1 and CDR2 (germline): SGHTA, FQGTGA. V was shortened by 5 bases and J by 5 bases, with 12 bases between the two germline ends. The CDR3 DNA reads TGTGCCAGCAGCCAATTGGGGGATGAGACCCAGTACTTC. Residues: CASSQLGDETQYF.

The genes are TRBV7-9 and TRBJ2-5; the D is unclear. Germline CDR1 and CDR2: SEHNR and FQNEAQ (reference sequence). The CDR3 sequence is 13 residues long. V lost 5 bases, J lost 4 bases, and 11 bases lay in between. The CDR3 DNA sequence: TGTGCCAGCAGCCGATATGGTGTAGAGACCCAGTACTTC. This gives the protein CASSRYGVETQYF.

This clonotype was observed at least ten times. This chain uses TRBV28 with TRBJ1-1, with unresolved D. This CDR3 region has 9 residues. Trimming stripped 8 bases from V and 10 bases from J, with 8 bases between. CDR1 and CDR2 (germline): MDHEN, SYDVKM. The CDR3 region has the DNA TGTGCCAGCGGGAGAGGAGCTTTCTTT. This encodes CASGRGAFF.

This clonotype was detected many times. The genes are TRBV10-3 and TRBJ1-2; 9 bases map to TRBD1. The CDR3 is made up of 17 amino acids. V trimming: 8 bases; J trimming: 2 bases; junction bases outside the gene matches: 15. CDR1 ENHRY and CDR2 SYGVKD come from the germline V gene. This CDR3 reads CAIAPGGQGLGNYGYTF. Written as DNA, the CDR3 is TGTGCCATCGCCCCTGGGGGACAGGGTCTTGGGAACTATGGCTACACCTTC.

This clonotype was detected once. The rearrangement uses TRBV29-1 and TRBJ1-3; D is uncertain. The length of the CDR3 is 11 residues. V lost 3 bases and J lost 10, with 10 bases in between. The germline V gene encodes CDR1 SQVTM and CDR2 ANQGSEA. CDR3 nucleotides: TGCAGCGTTGATTACCGAGGGACCATATATTTT. This codes for CSVDYRGTIYF.

This clonotype showed up just a few times. The gene calls are TRBV2 and TRBJ1-6; no reliable D call. Trimming took 3 bases from V and 13 from J, leaving 13 bases between them. The CDR3 totals 13 residues. Germline values: CDR1 SNHLY, CDR2 FYNNEI. CDR3 DNA: TGTGCCAGCAGTGACGGAACCGGATCGCCCCTCCACTTT. Its protein is CASSDGTGSPLHF.

The J gene is TRBJ2-5, the V gene TRBV19; D call uncertain. Germline-derived CDR1 and CDR2 are LNHDA and SQIVND (reference sequence). Trimming left V 3 bases short and J 7 bases short, with 6 bases between. CDR3 length: 11 residues. The CDR3 is CASSIGRTQYF. The CDR3 bases are TGTGCCAGTAGTATTGGCCGGACCCAGTACTTC.

This chain uses TRBV20-1 with TRBJ2-1; 13 nucleotides align to TRBD2. Trimming took 6 bases from V and 9 from J; bases not matched to a gene: 5. Germline loops: CDR1 DFQATT, CDR2 SNEGSKA (reference sequence). The CDR3 totals 13 residues. The CDR3 DNA reads TGCAGTGCATGGACTAGCGGGAGTACTGAGCAGTTCTTC. It translates to CSAWTSGSTEQFF.

The chain employs TRBV7-8 and TRBJ2-7, with D unclear. Germline CDR1 is SGHVS and CDR2 is FQNEAQ. There are 14 residues in the CDR3. Trimming took 5 bases from V and 5 from J, leaving 16 bases between them. The CDR3 reads CASSPTSRFDEQYF. The CDR3 region has the DNA TGTGCCAGCAGCCCGACTTCCAGGTTTGACGAGCAGTACTTC.

This clonotype occurred a few times. The chain couples TRBV28 to TRBJ2-3, with TRBD2 matching over 8 bases. V dropped 6 bases and J dropped 14; count of bases not matched to a gene: 25. Germline assignment: CDR1 MDHEN and CDR2 SYDVKM. CDR3 size: 17 residues. The CDR3 reads CASSSPGTRYSGAFRYF. The CDR3 DNA sequence: TGTGCCAGCAGCTCCCCCGGTACCAGATATAGCGGGGCGTTTCGGTATTTT.

The rearrangement links TRBV6-1 to TRBJ2-3, with a tentative D call TRBD2 (7 bases). V shed 3 bases and J shed 4 bases, with 17 bases lying between them. The V gene's germline CDR1 is MNHNS and CDR2 SASEGT. CDR3 size: 16 residues. In DNA, the CDR3 is TGTGCCAGCAGTGATTGGGGGCGGGAGATCTCAGATACGCAGTATTTT. Translated: CASSDWGREISDTQYF.

The chain couples TRBV4-1 to TRBJ1-3; maybe TRBD1 (5 bases). This CDR3 is built from 15 residues. Germline values: CDR1 MGHRA, CDR2 YSYEKL. Trimming stripped 0 bases from V and 4 bases from J, with 10 bases between. This CDR3 is CASSQDAGSGNTIYF. The CDR3 bases are TGCGCCAGCAGCCAAGATGCAGGGTCCGGAAACACCATATATTTT.

This clonotype appeared many times. The rearrangement uses TRBV20-1 and TRBJ2-5, with TRBD2 identical over 9 bases. This CDR3 has 14 amino acids. J was trimmed by 2 bases and V by 4 bases; bases with no gene match: 5. From germline, CDR1 is DFQATT and CDR2 SNEGSKA (reference sequence). This CDR3 reads CSAKAGGWQETQYF. The CDR3 DNA reads as TGCAGTGCTAAGGCGGGAGGGTGGCAAGAGACCCAGTACTTC.

The rearrangement links TRBV2 to TRBJ2-5; D possibly corresponds to TRBD2 (6 bases). Trimming took off 6 bases at V and 9 bases at J, with 20 bases between the two ends. There are 14 residues in the CDR3. Germline CDR1 reads SNHLY; CDR2 reads FYNNEI. The CDR3 reads CASRAGLLDQPQYF. CDR3 DNA sequence: TGTGCCAGCAGGGCGGGACTTTTAGATCAGCCCCAGTACTTC.

This chain links TRBV19 with TRBJ1-2; 8 nucleotides match TRBD1. With V trimmed by 0 bases and J by 5 bases, 11 bases remained unmatched. The CDR3 runs to 17 residues. CDR1 LNHDA and CDR2 SQIVND come from the germline V gene (reference sequence). The CDR3 reads CASSIDLEDRALYGYTF. The CDR3 DNA follows: TGTGCCAGTAGTATAGATCTCGAGGACAGGGCTCTATATGGCTACACCTTC.

The V call is TRBV11-2, the J call TRBJ1-2; 8 positions match TRBD1. This CDR3 has 16 residues. The germline gives CDR1 SGHAT, CDR2 FQNNGV. Trimming cost V 5 bases and J 2 bases; bases outside gene matches: 10. The CDR3 loop reads CASSPIGQGPNYGYTF. DNA of the CDR3: TGTGCCAGCAGCCCAATTGGACAGGGTCCCAACTATGGCTACACCTTC.

This chain connects TRBV11-1 to TRBJ2-1, with D possibly TRBD2 on 5 matching bases. Trimming took 8 bases from V and 2 from J, leaving 13 bases between them. Germline assignment: CDR1 SGHAT and CDR2 FQDESV (reference sequence). The length of the CDR3 is 14 residues. Here the CDR3 reads CASRYTGTYNEQFF. In DNA form, the CDR3 reads TGTGCCAGCCGATACACCGGGACCTACAATGAGCAGTTCTTC. Full variable domain (outside the CDR3, taken from reference TRBV11-1 and TRBJ2-1): EAEVAQSPRYKITEKSQAVAFWCDPISGHATLYWYRQILGQGPELLVQFQDESVVDDSQLPKDRFSAERLKGVDSTLKIQPAELGDSAMYLCASRYTGTYNEQFFGPGTRLTVL.

This chain uses TRBV25-1 with TRBJ2-5; D is ambiguous. Germline values: CDR1 MGHDK, CDR2 SYGVNS. The CDR3 spans 14 residues. V gave up 8 bases and J gave up 5 bases, with 18 bases separating them. The CDR3 nucleotides are TGTGCCAGCGTTGAAGATACCGGTCGGGAGACCCAGTACTTC. It yields the protein CASVEDTGRETQYF.